These 15 T cell receptor beta chains came from one sample sequenced in a study of a mutant IDH1 vaccine in newly diagnosed glioma. Sequenced by immunoSEQ multiplex PCR; TCRdb stores in-frame clones only, minus some. The sample has around 31,000 clones, 81% seen once. These receptors' antigens are unknown. The time point: week 35, safety follow-up. Vaccination used 300 ug of mutant IDH1 20-mer peptide per dose, with topical imiquimod. This specimen was PBMCs, taken from a glioma patient whose treatment included an IDH1 peptide vaccine. The origin of the receptors is a man aged 25 to 40 with glioma.

The chain is built from TRBV5-1 and TRBJ2-7; 9 bases fit TRBD2. The V segment lost 4 bases and the J segment 0 bases; nucleotides outside the gene matches: 5. The CDR3 consists of 15 residues. Germline lookup yields CDR1 SGHRS and CDR2 YFSETQ. The CDR3 coding sequence is TGCGCCAGCAGCCTACTTAGCGGGAGCTCCTACGAGCAGTACTTC. Amino acids: CASSLLSGSSYEQYF.

V usage is TRBV14 and J usage is TRBJ1-1; D gene ambiguous. The V and J ends lost 4 bases and 4 bases respectively, with 16 bases between them. Germline CDR1 is SGHDN and CDR2 is FVKESK. This CDR3 has 15 amino acids. CDR3 DNA: TGTGCCAGCAGCCCCCGATGGAGGGTGAGCACTGAAGCTTTCTTT. Amino acid sequence: CASSPRWRVSTEAFF.

V is TRBV1 and J is TRBJ1-2; the table's D gene call, TRBD1, was not cross checked with the DNA. TRBV1 is a pseudogene segment. The CDR3 loop spans 14 amino acids. The CDR3 coding sequence is TGCACCAGCAGCCACGGACAGTTGGACTATGGCTACACCTTC. This encodes CTSSHGQLDYGYTF.

In this sample, this clone turned up a few times. This chain uses TRBV29-1 with TRBJ2-1; D gene uncertain. The germline gives CDR1 SQVTM, CDR2 ANQGSEA. The CDR3 length is 11 residues. V gave up 0 bases and J gave up 9 bases, with 6 bases separating them. CDR3 nucleotide sequence: TGCAGCGTTGAAGAGAGGATTGAGCAGTTCTTC. Encoded protein: CSVEERIEQFF.

The chain uses TRBV7-7 and TRBJ1-1; a possible D gene is TRBD1 (5 bases). CDR1 SSHAT and CDR2 FNYEAQ come from the germline V gene (reference sequence). This CDR3 has 15 residues. V lost 3 bases, J lost 4 bases, and 15 bases lay in between. The DNA for the CDR3 is TGTGCCAGCAGCTTTCCCCCCGGGACGGGCACTGAAGCTTTCTTT. This gives the protein CASSFPPGTGTEAFF.

The chain combines TRBV7-9 with TRBJ2-1; maybe TRBD2 (6 bases). V lost 5 bases and J 7 bases, leaving 15 bases between the germline ends. This CDR3 is 14 amino acids long. Germline lookup yields CDR1 SEHNR and CDR2 FQNEAQ (reference sequence). CDR3 protein: CASSPARDWNEQFF. In DNA form, the CDR3 reads TGTGCCAGCAGCCCAGCGCGGGACTGGAATGAGCAGTTCTTC.

This clone occurred once. The chain links TRBV9 to TRBJ2-2; the D is unclear. V was shortened by 0 bases and J by 0 bases, with 6 bases between the two germline ends. The CDR3 contains 15 residues. In germline, CDR1 is SGDLS, CDR2 YYNGEE. The CDR3 DNA reads as TGTGCCAGCAGCGTAGCCCGAGCGAACACCGGGGAGCTGTTTTTT. Its translation is CASSVARANTGELFF. Looking up the rest from reference TRBV9 and TRBJ2-2 gives the full variable domain: DSGVTQTPKHLITATGQRVTLRCSPRSGDLSVYWYQQSLDQGLQFLIQYYNGEERAKGNILERFSAQQFPDLHSELNLSSLELGDSALYFCASSVARANTGELFFGEGSRLTVL.

The table lists this clone with a count of one. The chain has TRBV6-6 and TRBJ2-1, with 8 bases lining up with TRBD1. The CDR3 length is 16 residues. Germline CDR1 is MNHNY and CDR2 is SVGAGI (reference sequence). V lost 2 bases to trimming and J lost 0 bases; unmatched junction nucleotides: 3. The CDR3 nucleotides read TGTGCCAGCAGTTACCCCCAGGGGGCCTCCTACAATGAGCAGTTCTTC. Its protein product is CASSYPQGASYNEQFF.

The J gene is TRBJ2-7, the V gene TRBV29-1; possibly TRBD1 for D (6 bases). The CDR3 covers 12 residues. V lost 5 bases to trimming and J lost 2 bases, with 10 bases between them. Germline assignment: CDR1 SQVTM and CDR2 ANQGSEA. CDR3 sequence reads: CSVPQGPYEQYF. CDR3 sequence (DNA): TGCAGCGTTCCACAGGGCCCCTACGAGCAGTACTTC.

This clone was recorded only once. This rearrangement joins TRBV5-4 to TRBJ1-3; D is possibly TRBD1 (5 bases). Germline assignment: CDR1 SGHNT and CDR2 YYREEE (reference sequence). Trimming stripped 4 bases from V and 4 bases from J, with 15 bases between. The CDR3 runs to 15 residues. CDR3 protein: CASSPGQGRGNTIYF. CDR3 coding DNA: TGTGCCAGCAGCCCGGGGCAGGGAAGAGGAAACACCATATATTTT. Drawing the rest from reference TRBV5-4 and TRBJ1-3, the complete variable domain is ETGVTQSPTHLIKTRGQQVTLRCSSQSGHNTVSWYQQALGQGPQFIFQYYREEENGRGNFPPRFSGLQFPNYSSELNVNALELDDSALYLCASSPGQGRGNTIYFGEGSWLTVV.

The chain employs TRBV2 and TRBJ2-7; D may be TRBD1 (6 bases). The CDR3 extends over 13 amino acids. Trimming shortened V by 4 bases and J by 3 bases, and 10 bases separated the two germline ends. Germline V gene lookup returns CDR1 SNHLY and CDR2 FYNNEI. The DNA for the CDR3 is TGTGCCAGCAGTGGAGGGACAATCTACGAGCAGTACTTC. It is translated as CASSGGTIYEQYF.

This chain joins TRBV30 and TRBJ1-6; TRBD1 aligns across 9 bases. The CDR3 loop spans 15 amino acids. V lost 0 bases and J lost 6; bases outside the gene matches: 3. Germline CDR1 is GTSNPN and CDR2 is SVGIG (reference sequence). The CDR3 DNA follows: TGTGCCTGGAGTGTGCGACAGGGGGGTAATTCACCCCTCCACTTT. Translated: CAWSVRQGGNSPLHF. Filled out from reference TRBV30 and TRBJ1-6, the complete variable domain reads SQTIHQWPATLVQPVGSPLSLECTVEGTSNPNLYWYRQAAGRGLQLLFYSVGIGQISSEVPQNLSASRPQDRQFILSSKKLLLSDSGFYLCAWSVRQGGNSPLHFGNGTRLTVT.

The CDR3 here is CSVADPRGGTEAFF. The CDR3 coding sequence is TGCAGCGTGGCGGACCCCCGGGGCGGCACTGAAGCTTTCTTT. The J gene is TRBJ1-1, the V gene TRBV29-1; the D gene is possibly TRBD1 (5 bases). Per the germline V gene, CDR1 is SQVTM and CDR2 is ANQGSEA. There are 14 residues in the CDR3. V lost 6 bases and J lost 4, with 18 bases in between.

The gene calls are TRBV19 and TRBJ1-5; D perhaps matches TRBD1 (6 bases). V lost 2 bases to trimming and J lost 1 base, with 12 bases between them. Germline lookup yields CDR1 LNHDA and CDR2 SQIVND (reference sequence). CDR3 length equals 16 residues. CDR3 coding DNA: TGTGCCAGTAGTATAAGAGCCCAGGGGAGCAATCAGCCCCAGCATTTT. Translation gives CASSIRAQGSNQPQHF.

V gene TRBV11-2 combines with J gene TRBJ1-5; D gene uncertain. V dropped 4 bases and J dropped 4 bases, with 8 bases sitting between them. In germline, CDR1 is SGHAT, CDR2 FQNNGV. The CDR3 loop spans 13 amino acids. The CDR3 DNA reads as TGTGCCAGCAGCTGGGCAGAAAATCAGCCCCAGCATTTT. As protein: CASSWAENQPQHF.